This TCR beta chain emerged from a study of T cells expressing NK-cell markers. Study-level information: The authors derived TCR beta repertoires from sorted CD3+CD56+NKG2C+, CD3+CD56+NKG2C- and CD3+CD56-NKG2C+ T cells.

Each CDR3 protein gets one entry in TCRdb, which reprocessed the 5' RACE reads and gives no DNA. Its clone listing holds some 280,000 distinct CDR3 sequences. This clonotype was obtained from a man between 18 and 29 years old in good health. The material sequenced was blood T cells: a sorted CD56 or NKG2C T cell subset, CD4+ or CD8+ T cells, or bulk PBMC T cells (not recorded which).

The CDR3 spells CSARDRKGERFNEQFF. The chain uses TRBV20-1 and TRBJ2-1; TCRdb picks TRBD1, but there is no DNA to check that call. The CDR3 totals 16 residues. CDR1 and CDR2 (germline): DFQATT, SNEGSKA (reference sequence).